The entry that follows covers one T cell receptor (beta chain) sequence. The antigen is undetermined. With 6 bases clipped from V and 4 bases from J, the junction kept 9 bases outside the gene matches. The CDR3 is 14 amino acids. Germline CDR1 reads SNHLY; CDR2 reads FYNNEI. The data belong to a study of cytomegalovirus exposure and HLA in healthy donors. Study in general: An earlier analysis found some 100 million unique TCR beta sequences from around 180 million T cells. Findings of the study overall: What was likely a sequencing artifact was a cluster of highly shared sequence variants.

It was with 60 Vbeta and 13 Jbeta primers that the PCR ran. Sequencing used immunoSEQ multiplex PCR; TCRdb keeps in-frame clones, though not all of them. The sample contains 270,000 or so clones, approximately 91% of which appear only once. The specimen was PBMCs. The chain joins TRBV2 to TRBJ2-7; 7 bases fit TRBD2. This sequence originates from a girl aged 2-10 years in good health and CMV-seronegative. The CDR3 here is CASSLLAEIYEQYF. The CDR3, as DNA: TGTGCCAGCAGCCTTCTAGCGGAAATATACGAGCAGTACTTC.